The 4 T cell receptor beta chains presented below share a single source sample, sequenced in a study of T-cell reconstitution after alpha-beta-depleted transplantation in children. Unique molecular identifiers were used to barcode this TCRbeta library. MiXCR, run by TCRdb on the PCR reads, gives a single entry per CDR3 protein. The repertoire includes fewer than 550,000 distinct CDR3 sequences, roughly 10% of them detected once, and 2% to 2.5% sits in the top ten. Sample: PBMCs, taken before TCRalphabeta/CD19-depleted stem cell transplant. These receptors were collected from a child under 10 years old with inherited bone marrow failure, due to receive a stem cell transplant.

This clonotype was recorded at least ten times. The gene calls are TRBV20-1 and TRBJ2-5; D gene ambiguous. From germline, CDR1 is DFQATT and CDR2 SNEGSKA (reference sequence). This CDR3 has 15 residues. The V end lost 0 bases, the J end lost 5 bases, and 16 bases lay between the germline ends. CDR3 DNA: TGCAGTGCTAGAGATTCTGCTAGTTCGGGTGAGACCCAGTACTTC. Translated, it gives CSARDSASSGETQYF.

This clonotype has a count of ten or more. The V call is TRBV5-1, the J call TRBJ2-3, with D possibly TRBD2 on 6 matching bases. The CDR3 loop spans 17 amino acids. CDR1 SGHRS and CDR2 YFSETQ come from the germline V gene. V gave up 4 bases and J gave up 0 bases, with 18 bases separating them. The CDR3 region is CASSLAHGGASTDTQYF. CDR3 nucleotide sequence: TGCGCCAGCAGCCTGGCCCACGGGGGAGCTAGCACAGATACGCAGTATTTT. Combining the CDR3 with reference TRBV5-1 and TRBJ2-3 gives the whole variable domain KAGVTQTPRYLIKTRGQQVTLSCSPISGHRSVSWYQQTPGQGLQFLFEYFSETQRNKGNFPGRFSGRQFSNSRSEMNVSTLELGDSALYLCASSLAHGGASTDTQYFGPGTRLTVL.

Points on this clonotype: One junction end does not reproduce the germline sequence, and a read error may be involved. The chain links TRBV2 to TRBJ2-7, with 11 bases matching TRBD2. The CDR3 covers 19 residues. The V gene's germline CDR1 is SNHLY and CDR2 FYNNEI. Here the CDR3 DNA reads TGTGCCTGCAGTCACACTAGCGGGAGTTCCCTACGGTTCTACGATAAGCAGTACTTC. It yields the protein CACSHTSGSSLRFYDKQYF.

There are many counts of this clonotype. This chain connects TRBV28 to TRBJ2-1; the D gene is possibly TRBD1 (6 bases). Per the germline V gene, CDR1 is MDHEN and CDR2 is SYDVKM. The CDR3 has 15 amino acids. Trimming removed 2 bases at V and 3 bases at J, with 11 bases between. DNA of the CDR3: TGTGCCAGCAGTTTAGCACGCAGGGGCTACAATGAGCAGTTCTTC. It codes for CASSLARRGYNEQFF.